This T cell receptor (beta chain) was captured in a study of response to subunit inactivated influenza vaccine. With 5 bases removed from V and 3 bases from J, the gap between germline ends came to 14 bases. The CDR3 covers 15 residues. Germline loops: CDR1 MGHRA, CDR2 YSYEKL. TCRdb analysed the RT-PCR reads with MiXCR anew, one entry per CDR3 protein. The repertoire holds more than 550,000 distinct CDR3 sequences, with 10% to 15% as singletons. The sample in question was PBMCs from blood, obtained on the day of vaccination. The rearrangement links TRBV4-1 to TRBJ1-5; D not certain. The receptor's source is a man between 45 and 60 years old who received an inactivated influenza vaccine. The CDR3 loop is CASSAPGNLNQPQHF. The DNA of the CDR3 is TGCGCCAGCAGCGCACCGGGCAACCTCAATCAGCCCCAGCATTTT.